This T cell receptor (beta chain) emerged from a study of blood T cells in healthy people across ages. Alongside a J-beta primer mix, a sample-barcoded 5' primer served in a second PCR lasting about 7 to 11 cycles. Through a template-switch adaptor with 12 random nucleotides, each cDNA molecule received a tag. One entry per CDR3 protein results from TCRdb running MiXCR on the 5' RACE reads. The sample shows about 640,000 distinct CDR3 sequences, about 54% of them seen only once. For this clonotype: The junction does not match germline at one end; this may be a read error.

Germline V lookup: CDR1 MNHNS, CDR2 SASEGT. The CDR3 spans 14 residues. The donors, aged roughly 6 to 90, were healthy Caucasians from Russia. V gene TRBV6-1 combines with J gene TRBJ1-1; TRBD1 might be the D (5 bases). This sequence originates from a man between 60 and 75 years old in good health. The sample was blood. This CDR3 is CAGSGGGRNTEAFF. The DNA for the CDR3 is TGTGCCGGCAGTGGGGGGGGTCGGAACACTGAAGCTTTCTTT.